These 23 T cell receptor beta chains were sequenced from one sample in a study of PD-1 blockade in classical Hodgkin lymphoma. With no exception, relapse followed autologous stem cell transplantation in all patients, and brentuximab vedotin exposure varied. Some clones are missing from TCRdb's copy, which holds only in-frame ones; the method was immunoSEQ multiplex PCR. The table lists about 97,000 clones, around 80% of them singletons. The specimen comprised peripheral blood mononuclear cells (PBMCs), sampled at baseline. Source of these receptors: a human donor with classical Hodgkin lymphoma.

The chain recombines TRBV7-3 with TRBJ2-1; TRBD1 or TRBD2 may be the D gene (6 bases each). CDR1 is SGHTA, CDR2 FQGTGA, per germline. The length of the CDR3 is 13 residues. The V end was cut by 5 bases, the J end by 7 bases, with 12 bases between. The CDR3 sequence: CASSRGAENEQFF. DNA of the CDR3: TGTGCCAGCAGCAGGGGGGCCGAGAATGAGCAGTTCTTC.

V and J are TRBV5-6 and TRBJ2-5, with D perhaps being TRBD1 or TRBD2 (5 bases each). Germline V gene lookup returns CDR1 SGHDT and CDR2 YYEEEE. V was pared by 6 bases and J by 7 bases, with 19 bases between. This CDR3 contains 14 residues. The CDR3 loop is CASNPTGRPGTQYF. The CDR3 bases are TGTGCCAGCAACCCTACGGGACGGCCGGGGACCCAGTACTTC.

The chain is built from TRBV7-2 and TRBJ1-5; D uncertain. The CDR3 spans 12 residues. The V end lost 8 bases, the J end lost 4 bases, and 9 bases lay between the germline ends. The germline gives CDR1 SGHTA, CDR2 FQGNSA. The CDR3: CASGRPNQPQHF. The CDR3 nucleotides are TGTGCCAGCGGACGGCCAAATCAGCCCCAGCATTTT.

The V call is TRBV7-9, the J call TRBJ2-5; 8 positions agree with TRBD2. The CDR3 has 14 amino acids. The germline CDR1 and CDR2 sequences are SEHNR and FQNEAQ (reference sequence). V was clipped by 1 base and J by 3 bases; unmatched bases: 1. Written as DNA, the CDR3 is TGTGCCAGCAGCTTAGTACTAGCGGAAGAGACCCAGTACTTC. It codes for CASSLVLAEETQYF.

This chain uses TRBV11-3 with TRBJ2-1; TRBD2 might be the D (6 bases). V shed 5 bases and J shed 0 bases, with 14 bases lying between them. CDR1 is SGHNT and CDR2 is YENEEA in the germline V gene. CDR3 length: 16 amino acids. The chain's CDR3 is CASSHLGGNSYNEQFF. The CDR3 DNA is TGTGCCAGCAGCCATTTGGGGGGAAACTCCTACAATGAGCAGTTCTTC.

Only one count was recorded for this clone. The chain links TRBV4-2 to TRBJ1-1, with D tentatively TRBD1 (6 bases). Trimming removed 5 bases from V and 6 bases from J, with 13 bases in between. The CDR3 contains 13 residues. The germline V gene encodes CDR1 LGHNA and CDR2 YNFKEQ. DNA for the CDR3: TGTGCCAGCAGCTCCACAGGGAGGCCTGAAGCTTTCTTT. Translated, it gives CASSSTGRPEAFF.

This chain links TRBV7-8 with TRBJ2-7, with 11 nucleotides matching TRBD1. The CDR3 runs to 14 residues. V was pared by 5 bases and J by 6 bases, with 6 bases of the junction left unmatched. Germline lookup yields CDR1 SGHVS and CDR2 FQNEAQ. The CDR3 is CASSPADRGLEQYF. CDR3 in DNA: TGTGCCAGCAGCCCAGCGGACAGGGGGCTCGAGCAGTACTTC.

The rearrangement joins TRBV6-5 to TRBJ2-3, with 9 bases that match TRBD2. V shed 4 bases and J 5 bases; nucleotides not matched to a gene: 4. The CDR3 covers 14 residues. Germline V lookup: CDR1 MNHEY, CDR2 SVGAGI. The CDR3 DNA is TGTGCCAGCAGTTGGGGACTAGCAGTAGATACGCAGTATTTT. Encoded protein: CASSWGLAVDTQYF.

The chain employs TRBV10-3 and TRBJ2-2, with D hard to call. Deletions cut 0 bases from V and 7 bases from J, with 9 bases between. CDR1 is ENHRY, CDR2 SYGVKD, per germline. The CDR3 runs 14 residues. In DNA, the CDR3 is TGTGCCATCAGTGAGTCTGGCGCTGGCGGGGAGCTGTTTTTT. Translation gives CAISESGAGGELFF.

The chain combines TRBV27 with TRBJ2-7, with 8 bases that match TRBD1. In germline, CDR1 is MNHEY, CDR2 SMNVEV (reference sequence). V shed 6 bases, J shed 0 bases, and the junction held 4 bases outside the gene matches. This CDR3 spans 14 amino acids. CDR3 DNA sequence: TGTGCCAGCAGAGGGACAGGTAGCTCCTACGAGCAGTACTTC. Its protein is CASRGTGSSYEQYF.

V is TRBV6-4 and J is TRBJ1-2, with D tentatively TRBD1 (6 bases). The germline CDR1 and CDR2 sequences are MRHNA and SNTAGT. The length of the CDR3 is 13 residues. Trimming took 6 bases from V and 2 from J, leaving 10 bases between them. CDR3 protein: CASSATGNYGYTF. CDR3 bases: TGTGCCAGCAGCGCGACAGGAAACTATGGCTACACCTTC.

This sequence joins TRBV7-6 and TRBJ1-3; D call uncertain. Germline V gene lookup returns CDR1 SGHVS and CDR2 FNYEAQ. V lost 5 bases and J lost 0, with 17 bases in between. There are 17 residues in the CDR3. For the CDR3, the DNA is TGTGCCAGCAGCCTACCCCCGGCAGCAAACTCTGGAAACACCATATATTTT. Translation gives CASSLPPAANSGNTIYF.

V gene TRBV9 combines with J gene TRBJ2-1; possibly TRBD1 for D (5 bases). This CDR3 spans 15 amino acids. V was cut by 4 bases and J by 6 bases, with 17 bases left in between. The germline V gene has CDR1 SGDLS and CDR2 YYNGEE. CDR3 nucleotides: TGTGCCAGCAGCCCCCTAGGGGTGGGATCCAATGAGCAGTTCTTC. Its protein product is CASSPLGVGSNEQFF. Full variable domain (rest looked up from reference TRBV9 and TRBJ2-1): DSGVTQTPKHLITATGQRVTLRCSPRSGDLSVYWYQQSLDQGLQFLIQYYNGEERAKGNILERFSAQQFPDLHSELNLSSLELGDSALYFCASSPLGVGSNEQFFGPGTRLTVL.

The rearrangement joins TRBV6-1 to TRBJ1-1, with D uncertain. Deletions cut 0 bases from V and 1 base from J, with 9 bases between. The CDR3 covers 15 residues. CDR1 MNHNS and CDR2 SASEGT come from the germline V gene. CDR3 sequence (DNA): TGTGCCAGCAGTGAAGCGATAGGCCGGAACACTGAAGCTTTCTTT. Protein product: CASSEAIGRNTEAFF.

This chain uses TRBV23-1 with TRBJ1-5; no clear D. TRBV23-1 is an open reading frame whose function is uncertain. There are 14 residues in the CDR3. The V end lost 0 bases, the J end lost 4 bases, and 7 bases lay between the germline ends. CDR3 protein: CASSQSGRNQPQHF. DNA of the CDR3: TGCGCCAGCAGTCAATCGGGAAGGAATCAGCCCCAGCATTTT.

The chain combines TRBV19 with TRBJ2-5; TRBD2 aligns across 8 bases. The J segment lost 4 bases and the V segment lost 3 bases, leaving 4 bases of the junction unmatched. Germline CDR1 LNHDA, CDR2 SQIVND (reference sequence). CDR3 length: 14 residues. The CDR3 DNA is TGTGCCAGTAGTATCCCGGGACTAGGAGAGACCCAGTACTTC. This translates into CASSIPGLGETQYF. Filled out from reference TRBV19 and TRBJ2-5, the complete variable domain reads DGGITQSPKYLFRKEGQNVTLSCEQNLNHDAMYWYRQDPGQGLRLIYYSQIVNDFQKGDIAEGYSVSREKKESFPLTVTSAQKNPTAFYLCASSIPGLGETQYFGPGTRLLVL.

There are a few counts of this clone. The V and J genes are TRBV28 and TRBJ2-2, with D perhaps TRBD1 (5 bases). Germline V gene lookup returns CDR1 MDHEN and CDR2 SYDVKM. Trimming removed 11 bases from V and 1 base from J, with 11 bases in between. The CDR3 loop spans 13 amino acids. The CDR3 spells CAGSGQNTGELFF. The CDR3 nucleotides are TGTGCCGGCTCCGGACAGAACACCGGGGAGCTGTTTTTT.

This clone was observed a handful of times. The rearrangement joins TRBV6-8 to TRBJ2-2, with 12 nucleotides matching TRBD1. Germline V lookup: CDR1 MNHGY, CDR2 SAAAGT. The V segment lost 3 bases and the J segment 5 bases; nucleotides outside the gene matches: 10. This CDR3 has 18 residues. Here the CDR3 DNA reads TGTGCCAGCAGTTATTGTTGGGACAGGGGGCGGCGGACCGGGGAGCTGTTTTTT. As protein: CASSYCWDRGRRTGELFF.

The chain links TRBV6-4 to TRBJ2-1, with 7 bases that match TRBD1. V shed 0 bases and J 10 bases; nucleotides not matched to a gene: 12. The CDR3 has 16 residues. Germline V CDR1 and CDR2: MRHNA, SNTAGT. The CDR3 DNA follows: TGTGCCAGCAGTGACTCCCCGCTAGGGGGCTTAACGGAGCAGTTCTTC. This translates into CASSDSPLGGLTEQFF.

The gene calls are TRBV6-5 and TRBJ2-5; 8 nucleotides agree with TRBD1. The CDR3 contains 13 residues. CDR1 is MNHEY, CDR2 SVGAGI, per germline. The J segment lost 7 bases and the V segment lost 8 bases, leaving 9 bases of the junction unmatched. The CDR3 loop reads CASHGQGRGTQYF. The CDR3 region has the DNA TGTGCCAGCCACGGACAGGGCAGAGGGACCCAGTACTTC.

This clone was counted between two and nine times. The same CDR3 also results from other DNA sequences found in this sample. CDR3 nucleotide sequence: TGTGCCAGCAGTTACAGGGATGGGGCCAACGTCCTGACTTTC. Its translation is CASSYRDGANVLTF. This rearrangement joins TRBV6-5 to TRBJ2-6; D is unclear. CDR1 and CDR2 from the germline V gene are MNHEY and SVGAGI. V was clipped by 2 bases and J by 3 bases, with 5 bases between them. The CDR3 is 14 amino acids.

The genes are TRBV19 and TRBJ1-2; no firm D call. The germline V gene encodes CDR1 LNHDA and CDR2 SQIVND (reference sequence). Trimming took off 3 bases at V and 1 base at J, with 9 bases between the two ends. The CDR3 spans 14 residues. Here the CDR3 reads CASSILAVNYGYTF. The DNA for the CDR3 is TGTGCCAGTAGTATCCTCGCAGTTAACTATGGCTACACCTTC.

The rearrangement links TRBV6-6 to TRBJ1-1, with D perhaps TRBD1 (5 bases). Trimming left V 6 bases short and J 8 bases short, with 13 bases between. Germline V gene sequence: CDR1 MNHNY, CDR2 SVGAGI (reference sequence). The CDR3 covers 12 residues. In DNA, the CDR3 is TGTGCCAGCAGGCGTCGACAGACAGAAGCTTTCTTT. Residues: CASRRRQTEAFF.